This passage covers 7 T cell receptor beta chains from one sample sequenced in a study of blood T cell repertoires in COVID-19. Sequencing was performed with immunoSEQ multiplex PCR; in TCRdb, only in-frame clones are kept and a portion is missing. The sample holds some 70,000 clones, about 91% seen once. Sequenced material: peripheral blood. These receptors came from a man in his fifties or sixties with active COVID-19.

The J gene is TRBJ2-1, the V gene TRBV12-2; the table calls TRBD2, which could not be checked here. TRBV12-2 is a documented pseudogene. This CDR3 comprises 16 residues. CDR3 coding DNA: TGTGCAAGTCGCTCTCTAGCGGGGGATCCCTACAATGAGCAGTTCTTC. Its translation is CASRSLAGDPYNEQFF.

The genes are TRBV5-6 and TRBJ2-3; 9 bases align to TRBD2. The CDR3 is 16 residues long. The junction had 5 bases not matched to a gene; V was cut back by 1 base and J by 2 bases. Per the germline V gene, CDR1 is SGHDT and CDR2 is YYEEEE. CDR3 in DNA: TGTGCCAGCAGCTTGCGGCTAGCGGGGACCACAGATACGCAGTATTTT. As protein: CASSLRLAGTTDTQYF.

This clone showed up just a few times. The chain recombines TRBV2 with TRBJ1-6; 9 bases agree with TRBD1. V shed 6 bases and J 10 bases; nucleotides not matched to a gene: 7. Germline-derived CDR1 and CDR2 are SNHLY and FYNNEI. The CDR3 loop spans 14 amino acids. The CDR3 DNA reads TGTGCCAGCAGAGGGGACAGGGTAAAATCACCCCTCCACTTT. This sequence encodes CASRGDRVKSPLHF.

This chain joins TRBV6-5 and TRBJ2-2, with D tentatively TRBD2 (5 bases). Germline-derived CDR1 and CDR2 are MNHEY and SVGAGI. The V gene lost 5 bases and the J gene lost 5 bases, with 9 bases spanning the gap. This CDR3 region has 13 residues. This CDR3 reads CASSSRETGELFF. The CDR3, as DNA: TGTGCCAGCAGTAGCCGGGAAACCGGGGAGCTGTTTTTT.

This chain uses TRBV7-8 with TRBJ2-5; 7 bases map to TRBD2. Germline V CDR1 and CDR2: SGHVS, FQNEAQ. This CDR3 comprises 15 residues. J gave up 5 bases and V 1 base, and 7 bases lay outside the gene matches. The CDR3 spells CASSLDRGEAETQYF. For the CDR3, the DNA is TGTGCCAGCAGCTTAGATCGGGGGGAAGCGGAGACCCAGTACTTC.

The chain employs TRBV10-1 and TRBJ1-5; D might be TRBD1 (6 bases). Germline CDR1 is WNHNN and CDR2 is SYGVQD (reference sequence). CDR3 length: 12 amino acids. Trimming pared 3 bases from V and 8 bases from J, leaving 8 bases between. As DNA, the CDR3 is TGCGCCAGCAGTGACGCAGGGGAGCCCCAGCATTTT. Residues: CASSDAGEPQHF.

The chain joins TRBV4-1 to TRBJ2-2; 10 bases line up with TRBD1. V shed 4 bases and J 3 bases; nucleotides not matched to a gene: 8. The germline CDR1 and CDR2 sequences are MGHRA and YSYEKL. This CDR3 has 17 amino acids. The CDR3 region is CASSRGPGTGDTGELFF. DNA for the CDR3: TGCGCCAGCAGCCGGGGACCCGGGACAGGGGACACCGGGGAGCTGTTTTTT.